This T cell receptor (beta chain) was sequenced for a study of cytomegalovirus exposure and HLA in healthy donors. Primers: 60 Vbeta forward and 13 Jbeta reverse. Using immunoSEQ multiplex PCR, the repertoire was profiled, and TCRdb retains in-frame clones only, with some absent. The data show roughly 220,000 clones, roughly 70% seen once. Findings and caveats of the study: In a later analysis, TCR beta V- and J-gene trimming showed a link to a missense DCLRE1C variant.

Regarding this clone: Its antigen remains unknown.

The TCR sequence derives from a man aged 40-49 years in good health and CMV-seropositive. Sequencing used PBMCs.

The CDR3 loop reads CASTLSGDRRAGNTIYF. The CDR3 DNA reads as TGTGCCAGCACCCTCTCTGGGGACAGAAGAGCTGGAAACACCATATATTTT. This chain connects TRBV11-2 to TRBJ1-3; 7 nucleotides line up with TRBD1. Germline V gene data show CDR1 as SGHAT and CDR2 as FQNNGV. After removal of 7 bases from V and 2 bases from J, the junction contained 14 bases not matched to a gene. The CDR3 contains 17 residues. The full variable domain, with the rest looked up from reference TRBV11-2 and TRBJ1-3, is EAGVAQSPRYKIIEKRQSVAFWCNPISGHATLYWYQQILGQGPKLLIQFQNNGVVDDSQLPKDRFSAERLKGVDSTLKIQPAKLEDSAVYLCASTLSGDRRAGNTIYFGEGSWLTVV.